The sequence of this TCR beta chain was determined in a study of blood T cell repertoires in COVID-19. Study-wide context: The origin of the acute and convalescent COVID-19 samples was the United States, Italy and Spain. From T cells, B-cell-depleted T cells, or PBMCs came the material, which was cDNA or gDNA.

TCRdb's copy holds only in-frame clones and misses some; the assay was immunoSEQ multiplex PCR. The profile shows some 170,000 clones, around 76% of them singletons. The CDR3 has 16 residues. Germline values: CDR1 GTSNPN, CDR2 SVGIG (reference sequence). Trimming left V 5 bases short and J 1 base short, with 15 bases between. This clone was counted a single time. The genes are TRBV30 and TRBJ1-6; weak D call: TRBD1 (6 bases). The TCR was taken from a woman between 45 and 60 years old with active or convalescent COVID-19. The sample taken for sequencing was peripheral blood. The CDR3 sequence is CAWVDRGGSYNSPLHF. CDR3 nucleotide sequence: TGTGCCTGGGTGGACAGAGGGGGATCCTATAATTCACCCCTCCACTTT.